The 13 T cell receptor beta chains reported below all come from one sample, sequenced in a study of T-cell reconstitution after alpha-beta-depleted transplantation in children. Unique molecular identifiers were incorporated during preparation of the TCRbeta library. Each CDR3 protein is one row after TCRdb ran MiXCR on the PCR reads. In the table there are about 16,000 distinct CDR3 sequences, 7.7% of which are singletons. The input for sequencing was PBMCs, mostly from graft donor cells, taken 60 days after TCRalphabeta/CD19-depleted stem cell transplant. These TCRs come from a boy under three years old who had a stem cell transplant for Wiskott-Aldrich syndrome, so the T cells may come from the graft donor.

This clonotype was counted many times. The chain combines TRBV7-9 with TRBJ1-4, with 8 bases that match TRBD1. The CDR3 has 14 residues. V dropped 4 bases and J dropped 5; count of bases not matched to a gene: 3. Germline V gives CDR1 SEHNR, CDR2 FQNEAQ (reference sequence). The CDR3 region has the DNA TGTGCCAGCAGCTACAGGGGGACGAATGAAAAACTGTTTTTT. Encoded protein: CASSYRGTNEKLFF.

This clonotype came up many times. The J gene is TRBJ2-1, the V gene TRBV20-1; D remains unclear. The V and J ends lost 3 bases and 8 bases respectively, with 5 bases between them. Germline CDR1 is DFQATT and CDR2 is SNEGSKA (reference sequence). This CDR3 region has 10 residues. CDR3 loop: CSASDHEQFF. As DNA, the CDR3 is TGCAGTGCTAGTGACCATGAGCAGTTCTTC.

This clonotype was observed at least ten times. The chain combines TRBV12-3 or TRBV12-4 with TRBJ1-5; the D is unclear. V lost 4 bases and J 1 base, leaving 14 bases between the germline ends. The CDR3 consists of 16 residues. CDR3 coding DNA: TGTGCCAGCAGTTCACGATACCCCCAGAGCAATCAGCCCCAGCATTTT. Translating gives CASSSRYPQSNQPQHF.

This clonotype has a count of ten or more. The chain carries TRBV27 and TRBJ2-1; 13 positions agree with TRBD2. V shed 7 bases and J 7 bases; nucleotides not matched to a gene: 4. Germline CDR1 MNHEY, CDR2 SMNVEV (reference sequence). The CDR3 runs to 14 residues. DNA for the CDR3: TGTGCCAGCACCCTACTAGCGGGAGGGAATGAGCAGTTCTTC. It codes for CASTLLAGGNEQFF.

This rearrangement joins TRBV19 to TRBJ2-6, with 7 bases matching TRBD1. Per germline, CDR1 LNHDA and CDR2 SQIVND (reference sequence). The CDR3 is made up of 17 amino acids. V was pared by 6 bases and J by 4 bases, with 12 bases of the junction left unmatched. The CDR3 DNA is TGTGCCAGTAGCGCGACAGGGCGTTCCCTAGGGGCCAACGTCCTGACTTTC. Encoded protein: CASSATGRSLGANVLTF.

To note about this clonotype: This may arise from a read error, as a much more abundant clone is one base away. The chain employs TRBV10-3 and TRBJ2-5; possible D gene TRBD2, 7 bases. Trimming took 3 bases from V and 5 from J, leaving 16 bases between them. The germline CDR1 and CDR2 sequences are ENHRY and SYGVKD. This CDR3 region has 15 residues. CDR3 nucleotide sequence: TGTGCCATCAGTGACCCCCGGGGGGCCGAGGAGACCCAGTACTTC. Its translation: CAISDPRGAEETQYF.

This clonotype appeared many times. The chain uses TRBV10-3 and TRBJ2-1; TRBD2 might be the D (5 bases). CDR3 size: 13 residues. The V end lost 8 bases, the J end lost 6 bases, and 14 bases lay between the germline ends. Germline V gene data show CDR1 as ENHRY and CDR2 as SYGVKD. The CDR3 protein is CAISKLVLNEQFF. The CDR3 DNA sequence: TGTGCCATCTCGAAACTAGTGCTCAATGAGCAGTTCTTC.

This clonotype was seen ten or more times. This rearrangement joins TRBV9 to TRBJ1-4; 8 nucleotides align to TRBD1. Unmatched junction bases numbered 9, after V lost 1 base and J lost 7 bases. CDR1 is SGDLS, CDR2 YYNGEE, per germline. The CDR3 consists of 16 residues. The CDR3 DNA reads TGTGCCAGCAGCGTACGGCAGGGGGCGTTGGGTGAAAAACTGTTTTTT. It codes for CASSVRQGALGEKLFF.

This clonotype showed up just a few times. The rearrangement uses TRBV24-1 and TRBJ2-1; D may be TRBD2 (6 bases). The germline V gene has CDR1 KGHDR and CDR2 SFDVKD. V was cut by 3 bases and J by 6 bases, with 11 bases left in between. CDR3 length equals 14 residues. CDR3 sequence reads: CATSDGGTANEQFF. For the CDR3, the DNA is TGTGCCACCAGTGATGGGGGGACGGCCAATGAGCAGTTCTTC.

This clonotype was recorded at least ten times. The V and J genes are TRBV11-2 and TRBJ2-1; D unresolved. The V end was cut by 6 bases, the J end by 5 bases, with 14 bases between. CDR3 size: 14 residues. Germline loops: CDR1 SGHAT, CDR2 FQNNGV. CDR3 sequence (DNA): TGTGCCAGCAGTTTAATCTCGGGTAACAATGAGCAGTTCTTC. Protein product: CASSLISGNNEQFF.

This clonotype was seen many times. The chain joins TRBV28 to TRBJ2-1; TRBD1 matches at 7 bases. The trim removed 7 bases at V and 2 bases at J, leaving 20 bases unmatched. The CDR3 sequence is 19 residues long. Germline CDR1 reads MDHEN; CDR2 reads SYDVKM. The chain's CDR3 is CASTPLRPPPGGTYNEQFF. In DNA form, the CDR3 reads TGTGCCAGCACCCCTCTACGTCCCCCCCCAGGGGGTACCTACAATGAGCAGTTCTTC. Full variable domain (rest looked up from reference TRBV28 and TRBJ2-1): DVKVTQSSRYLVKRTGEKVFLECVQDMDHENMFWYRQDPGLGLRLIYFSYDVKMKEKGDIPEGYSVSREKKERFSLILESASTNQTSMYLCASTPLRPPPGGTYNEQFFGPGTRLTVL.

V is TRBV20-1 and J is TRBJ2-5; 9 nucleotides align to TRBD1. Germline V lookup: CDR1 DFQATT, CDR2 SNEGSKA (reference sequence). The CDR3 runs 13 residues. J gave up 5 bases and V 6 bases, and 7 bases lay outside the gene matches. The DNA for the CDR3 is TGCAGTGCCCCAGAGGGACAGGGCGAGACCCAGTACTTC. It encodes CSAPEGQGETQYF.

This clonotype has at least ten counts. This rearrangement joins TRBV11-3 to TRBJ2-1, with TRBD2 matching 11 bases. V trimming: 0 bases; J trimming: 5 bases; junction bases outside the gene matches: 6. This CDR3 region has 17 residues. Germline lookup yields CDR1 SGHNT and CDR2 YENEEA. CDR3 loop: CASSLEELAGGDNEQFF. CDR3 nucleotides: TGTGCCAGCAGCTTAGAGGAATTAGCGGGAGGGGACAATGAGCAGTTCTTC.